The clone carrying this T cell receptor (beta chain) came up a few times. Trimming stripped 5 bases from V and 3 bases from J, with 14 bases between. This CDR3 is 14 amino acids long. Germline-derived CDR1 and CDR2 are MNHEY and SMNVEV (reference sequence). The data were taken from a study of Graves' ophthalmopathy and Graves' hyperthyroidism. PBMCs came from roughly 9.2 ml of fresh peripheral blood. RNA transcripts provided the template for amplifying TCR beta CDR3 regions. First-round RT-PCR with HTBI primers preceded a second-round multiplex PCR. In TCRdb, the multiplex PCR reads were re-called with MiXCR into one record per CDR3 protein. Here the sample spans about 480,000 distinct CDR3 sequences, over 13% being singletons.

Source material: blood. The rearrangement uses TRBV27 and TRBJ2-7; D may match TRBD1 or TRBD2 (5 bases each). The TCR was taken from a woman in her twenties or thirties with Graves' ophthalmopathy. CDR3 nucleotides: TGTGCCAGCAGTCCTTACGGGGCCTTCTACGAGCAGTACTTC. Translation: CASSPYGAFYEQYF.